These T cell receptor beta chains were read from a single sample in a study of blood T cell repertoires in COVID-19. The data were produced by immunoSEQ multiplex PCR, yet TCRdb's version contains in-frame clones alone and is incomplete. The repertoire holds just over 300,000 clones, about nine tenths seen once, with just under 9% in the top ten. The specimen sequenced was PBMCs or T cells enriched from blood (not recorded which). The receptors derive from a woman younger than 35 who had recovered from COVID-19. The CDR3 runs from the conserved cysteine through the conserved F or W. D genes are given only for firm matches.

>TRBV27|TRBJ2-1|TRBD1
CASSRRTTGDNEQFF
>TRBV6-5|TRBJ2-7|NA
CASSQGMSTSYEQYF
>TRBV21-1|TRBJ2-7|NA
CASSKRLLRNEQYF
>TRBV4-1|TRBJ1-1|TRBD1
CASSRTPGQETTEAFF
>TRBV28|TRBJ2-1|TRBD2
CASSDPLGGGLGEQFF
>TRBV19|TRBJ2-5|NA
CASRDLGEETQYF
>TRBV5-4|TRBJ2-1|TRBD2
CASSRTSGEYNEQFF
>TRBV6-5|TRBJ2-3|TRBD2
CASSYASGGGTDTQYF
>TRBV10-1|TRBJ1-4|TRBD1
CATQDRGPNEKLFF
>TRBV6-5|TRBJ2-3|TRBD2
CASGIAGGRVDTQYF
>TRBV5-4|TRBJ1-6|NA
CASSLEGGGRSPLHF
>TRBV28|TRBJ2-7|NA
CASSLWGAREQYF
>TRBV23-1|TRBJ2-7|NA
CASSQSSRPGLYYEQYF
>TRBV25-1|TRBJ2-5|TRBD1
CASSRGRETQYF
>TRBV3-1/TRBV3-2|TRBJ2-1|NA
CASSPRSGYSNEQFF
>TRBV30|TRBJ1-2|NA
CAWSVTGRVTANYGYTF
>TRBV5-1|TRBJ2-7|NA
CASSFNYEQYF
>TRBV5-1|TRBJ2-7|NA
CASSLTGQTYEQYF
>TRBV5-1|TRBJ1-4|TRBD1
CASSRGQGGSFGDEKLFF
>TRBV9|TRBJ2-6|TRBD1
CASSVDPGTGSGANVLTF
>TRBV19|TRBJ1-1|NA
CASSMDSDTEAFF
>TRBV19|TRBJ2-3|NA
CASSNSHSTGGHREYF
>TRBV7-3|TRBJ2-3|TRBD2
CASSFLGAGSTDTQYF
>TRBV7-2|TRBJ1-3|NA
CASSLEGREAGNTIYF
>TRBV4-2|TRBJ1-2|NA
CASSQDNRRHGYTF
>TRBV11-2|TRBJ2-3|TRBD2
CASRPTGLAGGTDTQYF
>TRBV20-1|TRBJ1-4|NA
CSASPGTMSEKLFF
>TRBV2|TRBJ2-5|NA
CASSGGVQETQYF
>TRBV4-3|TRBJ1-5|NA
CASSQFLGSRQPQHF
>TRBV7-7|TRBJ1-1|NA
CASSLWSGGNTEAFF
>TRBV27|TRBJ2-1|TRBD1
CASSPGTEYNEQFF
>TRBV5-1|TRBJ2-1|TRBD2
CASSRILAGDYNEQFF
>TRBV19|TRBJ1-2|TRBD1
CASRDRGGYGYTF
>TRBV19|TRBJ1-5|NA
CASSPDRNQPQHF
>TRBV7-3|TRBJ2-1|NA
CASSLTVDEGQFF
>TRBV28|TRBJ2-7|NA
CASSSPGQFYEQYF
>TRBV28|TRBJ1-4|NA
CASSFHPARSLSEKLFF
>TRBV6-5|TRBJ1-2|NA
CASGGGSSTF
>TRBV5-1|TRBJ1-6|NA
CASSAGVGSPLHF
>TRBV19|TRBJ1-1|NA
CASSIRTGLNTEAFF
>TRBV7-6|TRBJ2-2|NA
CASSLERPGTGELFF
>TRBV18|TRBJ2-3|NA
CASSSVNTDTQYF